Listed here are 22 T cell receptor delta chains from one sample, sequenced in a study of γδ T cells in repeated Plasmodium falciparum infection. Gammadelta T cells were flow-sorted from PBMC into Vgamma9/Vdelta2+ and Vdelta2-negative populations for bulk analysis. TCRdb re-called the multiplex PCR reads via CATT. The sample contains approximately 90,000 delta-chain clones, 0.75% to 1% of which appear only once. Material for sequencing was gamma-delta T cells from blood. Receptor source: a pool of human donors (malaria-infected and uninfected, not separated).

Comment on this clone: Given a far larger clone just one base away, this is likely a sequencing read error. Within the sample, other DNA sequences also encode this same CDR3. The chain recombines TRDV2 with TRDJ1; 8 nucleotides align to TRDD3. In the absence of a J gene in TCRdb, the DNA was matched to germline to assign it here. J gave up 0 bases and V 3 bases, and 11 bases lay outside the gene matches. Per germline, CDR1 GEAIGNYY and CDR2 EKD. The CDR3 is made up of 17 amino acids. CDR3 DNA: TGTGCCTGTGACGGAGGTACTGGGGGTCGGTACACCGATAAACTCATCTTT. This sequence encodes CACDGGTGGRYTDKLIF.

A few counts support this clone. The mismatch at residue 9 between this DNA's translation and the TCRdb protein of a much larger clone likely reflects a read error; the protein shown is translated from the DNA. The rearrangement links TRDV1 to TRDJ1; TRDD3 is a possible D gene (6 bases). The J gene was missing in TCRdb and was found by matching the end of the DNA to germline. Germline loops: CDR1 TSWWSYY, CDR2 QGS. This CDR3 contains 17 residues. V was clipped by 4 bases and J by 0 bases, with 18 bases between them. As DNA, the CDR3 is TGTGCTCTTGGGGGCCTTTACTGGGAGAAGTACACCGATAAACTCATCTTT. This codes for CALGGLYWEKYTDKLIF.

This clone was seen more than once but under ten times. TCRdb's protein for this DNA is that of a much larger clone and differs from the translation at residue 10, likely a read error; the protein shown is the DNA translation. The chain recombines TRDV2 with TRDJ3; D remains unclear. Matching the DNA to germline supplied the J gene, which TCRdb does not give. Germline V CDR1 and CDR2: GEAIGNYY, EKD. There are 18 residues in the CDR3. V dropped 1 base and J dropped 3 bases, with 15 bases sitting between them. The DNA of the CDR3 is TGTGCCTGTGACACGGGTACTGCAAGCTACTGGGACACCCGACAGATGTTTTTC. Translating it yields CACDTGTASYWDTRQMFF.

This clone has just a few counts. This likely traces to a read error, being one base from a far larger clone. Other nucleotide sequences from this sample produce the same CDR3. The rearrangement links TRDV1 to TRDJ1; D gene unclear. TCRdb records no J gene; here it was assigned by comparing the DNA to germline. This CDR3 is 14 amino acids long. Germline V gene data show CDR1 as TSWWSYY and CDR2 as QGS. The CDR3 here is CALGTWRSSDKLIF. The CDR3 DNA sequence: TGTGCTCTTGGGACTTGGAGATCCTCCGACAAACTCATCTTT.

This clone was counted a few times. A far larger clone is a single base away, which makes a read error likely. The sample holds other DNA sequences that translate to the same CDR3. The J gene is TRDJ1, the V gene TRDV2; 9 bases fit TRDD3. Since TCRdb gives no J gene, matching the DNA to germline was used here to assign it. With 1 base clipped from V and 0 bases from J, the junction kept 11 bases outside the gene matches. Germline V gene sequence: CDR1 GEAIGNYY, CDR2 EKD. The CDR3 consists of 18 residues. CDR3 DNA sequence: TGTGCCTGTGACACTGTAGGGGGGGATACTCTGTACACCGATAAACTCATCTTT. This encodes CACDTVGGDTLYTDKLIF.

With respect to this clone: This DNA translates differently at residue 15 from the TCRdb protein, which is that of a much larger clone; a read error is likely, and the protein shown is the DNA's own translation. CDR3 nucleotide sequence: TGTGCTCTTGGGGAACGGCTACTGGGGGCCCTCCAGGGCTCCCGGGACACCCGACAGATGTTTTTC. This sequence encodes CALGERLLGALQGSRDTRQMFF. This chain uses TRDV1 with TRDJ3; 8 bases map to TRDD3. Here the J gene came from matching the DNA to germline, since TCRdb omits it. Germline loops: CDR1 TSWWSYY, CDR2 QGS. The CDR3 is made up of 22 amino acids.

In its sample, this clone was seen a few times. With a far larger clone one base away, a read error is the likely cause. Other DNA sequences in the same sample also yield this CDR3. V is TRDV1 and J is TRDJ1; 9 nucleotides line up with TRDD3. TCRdb gives no J gene; it was assigned here by matching the DNA to germline. Germline CDR1 and CDR2: TSWWSYY and QGS. The CDR3 has 22 residues. The CDR3 region has the DNA TGTGCTCTTGGGGAAGTCCGAACTAAGGCGGGGATACGGACTACTAACACTGATAAACTCATCTTT. Its protein product is CALGEVRTKAGIRTTNTDKLIF.

This clone has just a few counts. TCRdb's entry gives the protein of a much larger clone, which mismatches this DNA's translation at residue 14, likely from a read error; the protein reported here is translated from the DNA. The CDR3 is CALGDAGLPTSPRMGKLIF. The CDR3 DNA reads TGTGCTCTTGGGGACGCAGGCCTTCCTACGTCTCCCCGAATGGGTAAACTCATCTTT. The chain has TRDV1 and TRDJ1, with 9 bases matching TRDD2. Germline V CDR1 and CDR2: TSWWSYY, QGS. The junction had 21 bases not matched to a gene; V was cut back by 3 bases and J by 7 bases. The CDR3 loop spans 19 amino acids.

With respect to this clone: For this DNA, TCRdb reports the protein of a much larger clone, which diverges at residue 11, most likely from a read error; the protein presented here is translated directly from the DNA. The V call is TRDV1, the J call TRDJ1, with D possibly matching TRDD3 (6 bases). The CDR3 consists of 15 residues. Germline V gene lookup returns CDR1 TSWWSYY and CDR2 QGS. The CDR3, as DNA: TGTGCTCTCGGGCCGCTGGGGTTGTACACCGCTAAACTCATCTTT. This codes for CALGPLGLYTAKLIF.

This clone is termed medium-sized. Distinct nucleotide sequences in the sample also encode this CDR3. J is TRDJ1 and V is TRDV1; 10 nucleotides line up with TRDD3. V was pared by 4 bases and J by 1 base, with 18 bases of the junction left unmatched. Germline CDR1 reads TSWWSYY; CDR2 reads QGS. CDR3 length: 20 residues. In DNA, the CDR3 is TGTGCTCTTGGGGCTTTCCGGCGGGACTGGGGGATTCCAAGCACCGATAAACTCATCTTT. Protein: CALGAFRRDWGIPSTDKLIF.

This clone was observed at least ten times. A much larger clonotype is one base distant, so this may be a read error. The genes are TRDV1 and TRDJ1; D is uncertain. V was shortened by 1 base and J by 4 bases, with 25 bases between the two germline ends. Germline values: CDR1 TSWWSYY, CDR2 QGS. The CDR3 is 19 amino acids. CDR3 nucleotides: TGTGCTCTTGGGGAACATAAGGCGGACCGGGGTGCTCGGGTCGATAAACTCATCTTT. Amino acids: CALGEHKADRGARVDKLIF.

Points on this clone: A far larger clone is a single base away, which makes a read error likely. The sample contains more than one DNA sequence encoding this CDR3. The gene calls are TRDV2 and TRDJ1; D call uncertain. Matching the DNA to germline supplied the J gene, which TCRdb does not give. The CDR3 is made up of 12 amino acids. The V end was cut by 7 bases, the J end by 5 bases, with 13 bases between. The germline V gene has CDR1 GEAIGNYY and CDR2 EKD. CDR3 bases: TGTGCCTGCCGGACACGGACTGATAAACTCATCTTT. This sequence encodes CACRTRTDKLIF.

The sample holds a few counts of this clone. Given a far larger clone just one base away, this is likely a sequencing read error. Other DNA sequences in the sample encode the same CDR3. The gene calls are TRDV1 and TRDJ1; weak D call: TRDD2 (5 bases). Assignment of the J gene here rests on matching the DNA to germline, because TCRdb gives none. Germline assignment: CDR1 TSWWSYY and CDR2 QGS. There are 18 residues in the CDR3. The CDR3 sequence: CALGEMVLPRPYTDKLIF. CDR3 coding DNA: TGTGCTCTTGGGGAAATGGTGCTTCCCCGACCATATACCGACAAACTCATCTTT.

This clone has a handful of counts. The protein in TCRdb stems from a much larger clone and differs at residue 9 from this DNA's translation, likely a read error; here the protein is translated from the DNA. This chain joins TRDV1 and TRDJ1; 9 positions match TRDD3. The J gene, missing from TCRdb, was assigned here through DNA to germline matching. Losses at the gene ends were 5 bases for V and 0 bases for J; bases not matched to a gene: 25. The CDR3 has 22 residues. Germline-derived CDR1 and CDR2 are TSWWSYY and QGS. The CDR3 loop reads CALGSQSYNRGYVRENTDKLIF. The CDR3 DNA is TGTGCTCTTGGGTCACAATCCTACAACCGGGGATACGTCCGGGAGAACACCGATAAACTCATCTTT.

Points on this clone: This DNA translates differently at residue 9 from the TCRdb protein, which is that of a much larger clone; a read error is likely, and the protein shown is the DNA's own translation. The genes are TRDV1 and TRDJ1; TRDD3 aligns across 8 bases. Matching the DNA to germline supplied the J gene, which TCRdb does not give. Losses at the gene ends were 0 bases for V and 0 bases for J; bases not matched to a gene: 24. Germline V CDR1 and CDR2: TSWWSYY, QGS. This CDR3 comprises 23 residues. The CDR3 coding sequence is TGTGCTCTTGGGGAACTCGGTAACCCATATCGCCCCGAGGGGGATAGGGACACCGATAAACTCATCTTT. This translates into CALGELGNPYRPEGDRDTDKLIF.

This clone was detected only a few times. The mismatch at residue 20 between this DNA's translation and the TCRdb protein of a much larger clone likely reflects a read error; the protein shown is translated from the DNA. The chain links TRDV2 to TRDJ1; perhaps TRDD3 as D (5 bases). The J gene was not available in TCRdb and was assigned here by matching the DNA to germline segments. This CDR3 is 23 amino acids long. Germline V lookup: CDR1 GEAIGNYY, CDR2 EKD. The CDR3 loop is CACDTVGHGGDWNHKEYTDELIF. The CDR3 DNA is TGTGCCTGTGACACCGTTGGCCACGGCGGGGACTGGAACCATAAGGAGTACACCGATGAACTCATCTTT.

About this clone itself: The TCRdb record carries a much larger clone's protein, which differs from this DNA's translation at residue 14; a read error is the likely cause, and the protein listed here is the DNA translation. The DNA for the CDR3 is TGTGCTCTTGGGGAACTGGCCACCGGGGTTGTCGATAAACCCATCTTT. Amino acid sequence: CALGELATGVVDKPIF. The V gene corresponds to TRDV1; no J gene was called; the table's D gene call, TRDD3, was not cross checked with the DNA. The germline gives CDR1 TSWWSYY, CDR2 QGS. The CDR3 spans 16 residues.

This clone was found many times. TCRdb shows a much larger clone's protein in place of this DNA's translation, and the two differ at residue 9, likely through a read error; the protein shown is translated from the DNA. The chain employs TRDV2 and TRDJ2; TRDD3 might be the D (6 bases). The J gene, absent from TCRdb, was called here by matching the DNA to germline. Germline V gene data show CDR1 as GEAIGNYY and CDR2 as EKD. Trimming took off 1 base at V and 1 base at J, with 27 bases between the two ends. The CDR3 has 21 amino acids. CDR3 region: CACDTLGGRYAVNDLTAQLFF. The CDR3 coding sequence is TGTGCCTGTGACACGTTAGGTGGGAGATACGCGGTTAACGATTTGACAGCACAACTCTTCTTT.

With regard to this clone: The protein TCRdb gives is from a much larger clone and does not agree with this DNA's translation at residue 15, likely a read error; the protein shown here comes from the DNA. V and J are TRDV1 and TRDJ1; either TRDD2 or TRDD3 may supply D (6 bases each). Here the J gene was assigned by germline matching of the DNA, as TCRdb has none. V was clipped by 2 bases and J by 0 bases, with 37 bases between them. CDR1 is TSWWSYY and CDR2 is QGS in the germline V gene. The CDR3 has 24 residues. For the CDR3, the DNA is TGTGCTCTTGGGGAAACGGGCCTTCCCAAACGTGGAGGGGATCTACCCATAAACACCGATAAACTCATCTTT. Its translation: CALGETGLPKRGGDLPINTDKLIF.

This clone was picked up a small number of times. The protein held in TCRdb is that of a much larger clone and does not match this DNA's translation at residue 9, likely because of a read error; the protein shown is translated from the DNA. The rearrangement joins TRDV1 to TRDJ1, with D possibly being TRDD2 or TRDD3 (6 bases each). In the absence of a J gene in TCRdb, the DNA was matched to germline to assign it here. CDR3 length: 19 residues. With 4 bases removed from V and 2 bases from J, the gap between germline ends came to 26 bases. Germline loops: CDR1 TSWWSYY, CDR2 QGS. The DNA of the CDR3 is TGTGCTCTTGGGGTTTCCTGTGGGGGTCCTACCTGTGGGACCGATAAACTCATCTTT. Its protein product is CALGVSCGGPTCGTDKLIF.

Of note for this clone: A read error is likely here: a far larger clone is one base away. This sample also contains other DNA sequences that code for the same CDR3. The CDR3 sequence: CACDPTLGHTDKLIF. In DNA, the CDR3 is TGCGCCTGTGACCCTACACTGGGCCACACCGATAAACTCATCTTT. The chain joins TRDV2 to TRDJ1; D may be TRDD3 (6 bases). As TCRdb names no J gene, one was assigned here on the basis of a DNA match to germline. Germline CDR1 GEAIGNYY, CDR2 EKD. CDR3 size: 15 residues.

Many counts were recorded for this clone. The CDR3 DNA reads as TGTGCTCTTGGGGCAACACTACTTATGCTACTAAACACCGATAAACTCATCTTT. It is translated as CALGATLLMLLNTDKLIF. The chain has TRDV1 and TRDJ1; D not certain. The V and J ends lost 4 bases and 0 bases respectively, with 21 bases between them. Germline assignment: CDR1 TSWWSYY and CDR2 QGS. The length of the CDR3 is 18 residues.